The rows below give T cell receptor beta chains drawn from one sample of a study of shared clonotypes between healthy human individuals. Generated by immunoSEQ multiplex PCR, the TCRdb table keeps only in-frame clones and is missing some. The data contain some 1,100,000 clones, about 80% of them seen just once; the ten biggest clones take up about 0.52%. Material: memory CD4+ T cells from PBMCs. These receptors all come from a man aged 18 to 29 in good health. Some clones in this sample may be carry-over from other donors' samples. CDR3s include the opening cysteine and the closing phenylalanine or tryptophan. Fields, in order: V gene, J gene, clone size, D gene, CDR3 protein, CDR3 DNA. The D gene is left open where the match is weak. A row's size may be missing; if present it is once, few, many or a size class.

TRBV7-9	TRBJ1-4	NA	NA	CASSLEAALNTMFF	TGTGCCAGCAGCTTAGAGGCCGCGCTTAACACCATGTTTTTT
TRBV19	TRBJ2-7	few	TRBD1	CASSRQGYEQYF	TGTGCCAGTAGTAGACAGGGCTACGAGCAGTACTTC
TRBV7-8	TRBJ2-2	NA	TRBD1	CASCRGGDTGELFF	TGTGCCAGCTGTAGAGGGGGCGACACCGGGGAGCTGTTTTTT
TRBV5-5	TRBJ1-4	NA	NA	CASSQRVRTATNEKLFF	TGTGCCAGCAGCCAACGGGTCAGGACGGCAACTAATGAAAAACTGTTTTTT
TRBV7-2	TRBJ2-1	NA	TRBD2	CASSLARDYYNEQFF	TGTGCCAGCAGCTTAGCTCGGGACTACTACAATGAGCAGTTCTTC
TRBV7-9	TRBJ1-2	NA	NA	CASSFMSLGLGRGNYGYTF	TGTGCCAGCAGCTTCATGTCTCTCGGTCTGGGCAGGGGAAACTATGGCTACACCTTC
TRBV29-1	TRBJ2-7	NA	TRBD2	CSVLKGTSGSYEQYF	TGCAGCGTCCTTAAGGGGACTAGCGGCTCCTACGAGCAGTACTTC
TRBV5-8	TRBJ2-2	NA	TRBD1	CASRHNPGTGYFSDTGELFF	TGTGCCAGCCGTCACAATCCCGGGACAGGGTATTTTTCGGACACCGGGGAGCTGTTTTTT
TRBV7-2	TRBJ1-5	NA	TRBD1	CASSSNRGLQPQHF	TGTGCCAGCAGCTCCAACAGGGGTTTGCAGCCCCAGCATTTT
TRBV2	TRBJ1-5	NA	NA	CASSPGSENQPQHF	TGTGCCAGCAGTCCAGGGTCCGAAAATCAGCCCCAGCATTTT
TRBV30	TRBJ2-3	NA	TRBD2	CARTSGRVPYSTDTQYF	TGTGCTCGGACTAGCGGGAGGGTCCCTTATAGCACAGATACGCAGTATTTT
TRBV5-4	TRBJ2-1	NA	NA	CASSLEDRGAKQFF	TGTGCCAGCAGCTTGGAAGACCGGGGGGCTAAGCAGTTCTTC
TRBV10-2	TRBJ2-1	once	NA	CASSFYNEQFF	TGCGCCAGCAGCTTCTACAATGAGCAGTTCTTC
TRBV7-2	TRBJ2-5	NA	TRBD1	CASSPRTGETQYF	TGTGCCAGCAGCCCGAGGACAGGAGAGACCCAGTACTTC
TRBV5-1	TRBJ1-1	NA	NA	CASSPWTNLNTEAFF	TGCGCCAGCAGCCCATGGACCAACCTAAACACTGAAGCTTTCTTT
TRBV6-1	TRBJ1-1	NA	NA	CASSELGEETEAFF	TGTGCCAGCAGTGAACTCGGTGAGGAGACTGAAGCTTTCTTT
TRBV28	TRBJ1-4	NA	TRBD1	CASSPTNQGARVEKLFF	TGTGCCAGCAGTCCGACGAACCAGGGGGCGCGGGTTGAAAAACTGTTTTTT
TRBV28	TRBJ1-2	NA	NA	CASSLFGTNYGYTF	TGTGCCAGCAGTTTATTTGGGACGAACTATGGCTACACCTTC
TRBV11-3	TRBJ2-3	once	TRBD1	CASSTGQSGTDTQYF	TGTGCCAGCAGCACGGGACAGTCGGGGACAGATACGCAGTATTTT
TRBV29-1	TRBJ1-5	NA	TRBD1	CSVGQGEAQPQHF	TGCAGCGTGGGACAGGGAGAAGCTCAGCCCCAGCATTTT
TRBV7-9	TRBJ1-5	few	NA	CASSLRQVNQPQHF	TGTGCCAGCAGCTTAAGGCAGGTCAATCAGCCCCAGCATTTT
TRBV27	TRBJ2-7	NA	NA	CASSLLRGREQYF	TGTGCCAGCAGTTTACTCCGGGGCCGGGAGCAGTACTTC
TRBV4-1	TRBJ2-3	NA	NA	CASSPGDRSTDTQYF	TGCGCCAGCAGCCCAGGGGACCGGAGCACAGATACGCAGTATTTT
TRBV28	TRBJ1-2	NA	NA	CASSPGIPYGYTF	TGTGCCAGCAGCCCAGGTATTCCGTATGGCTACACCTTC
TRBV30	TRBJ1-1	NA	NA	CAWSGGDRGTEAFF	TGTGCCTGGAGTGGTGGTGATAGGGGGACTGAAGCTTTCTTT
TRBV7-3	TRBJ2-5	NA	TRBD2	CASSPGAGVETQYF	TGTGCCAGCAGCCCTGGGGCGGGAGTGGAGACCCAGTACTTC
TRBV5-1	TRBJ2-7	NA	TRBD2	CASSLGSTGGGYEQYF	TGCGCCAGCAGCTTGGGGTCAACGGGAGGAGGATACGAGCAGTACTTC
TRBV9	TRBJ2-1	NA	TRBD1	CASSPTGRGHNEQFF	TGTGCCAGCAGCCCTACGGGCAGGGGGCACAATGAGCAGTTCTTC
TRBV28	TRBJ2-5	NA	TRBD1	CASSEQGASRETQYF	TGTGCCAGCAGCGAACAGGGGGCATCCAGGGAGACCCAGTACTTC
TRBV19	TRBJ1-2	NA	NA	CASSQGLIYGYTF	TGTGCCAGTAGTCAAGGACTGATCTATGGCTACACCTTC
TRBV7-2	TRBJ2-7	NA	TRBD2	CASSFSSGAYEQYF	TGTGCCAGCAGCTTCTCTAGCGGGGCCTACGAGCAGTACTTC
TRBV7-2	TRBJ2-7	NA	TRBD2	CASSERAAGGGEQYF	TGTGCCAGCTCCGAAAGGGCAGCGGGAGGGGGCGAGCAGTACTTC
TRBV7-2	TRBJ2-5	NA	TRBD2	CASSQLAGGPGETQYF	TGTGCCAGCAGTCAACTAGCGGGAGGGCCGGGAGAGACCCAGTACTTC
TRBV19	TRBJ2-7	NA	TRBD1	CASSISPPNRGLYEQYF	TGTGCCAGTAGTATCTCCCCCCCGAACAGGGGGCTCTACGAGCAGTACTTC
TRBV5-1	TRBJ2-7	NA	TRBD2	CASSAGTSGSEQYF	TGCGCCAGCAGCGCCGGGACTAGCGGGAGCGAGCAGTACTTC
TRBV21-1	TRBJ1-5	NA	NA	CASSSTRGGNQPQHF	TGTGCCAGCAGCTCGACCCGGGGGGGCAATCAGCCCCAGCATTTT
TRBV6-9	TRBJ1-4	NA	NA	CASSYTRTAENEKLFF	TGTGCCAGCAGTTACACCCGGACAGCCGAGAATGAAAAACTGTTTTTT